Following are 30 T cell receptor beta chains from one sample sequenced in a study of patients and donors after allogeneic stem cell transplantation. TCRdb itself ran the RT-PCR reads through MiXCR, one entry per CDR3 protein. The repertoire holds about a million distinct CDR3 sequences, with more than 15% as singletons. The source material was blood, either unsorted or a sorted T cell fraction (not recorded which). The receptors originated from a human donor who was either an allogeneic HSCT recipient or a stem cell or donor lymphocyte infusion donor (not recorded which). It is not recorded whose cells these are; they may come from a transplant donor.

This chain joins TRBV29-1 and TRBJ1-1; tentative D call: TRBD1 (5 bases). The CDR3 runs 14 residues. V shed 3 bases and J shed 5 bases, with 16 bases lying between them. CDR1 is SQVTM and CDR2 is ANQGSEA in the germline V gene. The chain's CDR3 is CSVDSPQGRTEAFF. CDR3 DNA sequence: TGCAGCGTTGATTCACCGCAGGGTCGGACTGAAGCTTTCTTT.

In DNA, the CDR3 is TGCAGTGCTAAAGGTGGCGGGGGGGCGGAAGAGACCCAGTACTTC. Amino acids: CSAKGGGGAEETQYF. The V call is TRBV20-1, the J call TRBJ2-5, with 9 bases matching TRBD2. Germline-derived CDR1 and CDR2 are DFQATT and SNEGSKA (reference sequence). The V and J ends lost 4 bases and 3 bases, in that order; junction bases with no gene match: 9. The CDR3 runs to 15 residues.

This clonotype was observed a few times. The CDR3 loop is CASSEQGQGMHNEQFF. The CDR3 region has the DNA TGTGCCAGCAGTGAACAGGGGCAGGGGATGCACAATGAGCAGTTCTTC. The rearrangement uses TRBV25-1 and TRBJ2-1, with D perhaps TRBD1 (6 bases). Germline CDR1 and CDR2: MGHDK and SYGVNS. The CDR3 runs 16 residues. V was pared by 2 bases and J by 5 bases, with 16 bases between.

There are a few counts of this clonotype. The chain has TRBV4-3 and TRBJ2-1; D gene ambiguous. Trimming stripped 4 bases from V and 8 bases from J, with 18 bases between. Germline V gene data show CDR1 as LGHNA and CDR2 as YSLEER. The CDR3 is 15 amino acids. The CDR3 DNA reads TGCGCCAGCAGCCTTGAGAAAGCCCCTTTGTATGAGCAGTTCTTC. It yields the protein CASSLEKAPLYEQFF.

The CDR3 sequence is CASSLGSSSPGELFF. Written as DNA, the CDR3 is TGTGCCAGCAGCTTAGGGTCCTCTAGCCCCGGGGAGCTGTTTTTT. The V call is TRBV7-6, the J call TRBJ2-2; D may be TRBD2 (5 bases). V lost 1 base, J lost 6 bases, and 12 bases lay in between. Germline loops: CDR1 SGHVS, CDR2 FNYEAQ. The CDR3 is 15 residues long.

The CDR3 sequence is CASSSQTATTEAFF. CDR3 bases: TGCGCCAGCAGCAGTCAGACAGCCACCACTGAAGCTTTCTTT. The chain couples TRBV5-1 to TRBJ1-1, with D maybe TRBD1 (5 bases). CDR1 and CDR2 (germline): SGHRS, YFSETQ. With 4 bases removed from V and 4 bases from J, the gap between germline ends came to 14 bases. This CDR3 has 14 residues.

This sequence joins TRBV27 and TRBJ1-6, with D maybe TRBD1 (5 bases). Germline V gene lookup returns CDR1 MNHEY and CDR2 SMNVEV (reference sequence). The CDR3 runs 19 residues. V was trimmed by 0 bases and J by 5 bases, leaving 20 bases between them. The CDR3 DNA sequence: TGTGCCAGCAGTTTATCTCCGCAAAGGAACAGGTGGAATAATTCACCCCTCCACTTT. Translating it yields CASSLSPQRNRWNNSPLHF.

The CDR3 is CASRPQGFSYNEQFF. CDR3 coding DNA: TGTGCCAGCAGGCCCCAGGGTTTTTCGTACAATGAGCAGTTCTTC. The genes are TRBV6-4 and TRBJ2-1, with a possible D match to TRBD1 (5 bases). Germline CDR1 reads MRHNA; CDR2 reads SNTAGT. CDR3 length: 15 amino acids. The germline V and J ends were trimmed by 6 bases and 4 bases, with 16 bases remaining between them.

In this sample, this clonotype turned up a few times. The chain is built from TRBV9 and TRBJ2-1; D perhaps matches TRBD2 (6 bases). The CDR3 consists of 16 residues. V gave up 1 base and J gave up 0 bases, with 11 bases separating them. Germline V gene lookup returns CDR1 SGDLS and CDR2 YYNGEE. CDR3 sequence: CASSVSLGGSYNEQFF. In DNA, the CDR3 is TGTGCCAGCAGCGTAAGTCTGGGGGGCTCCTACAATGAGCAGTTCTTC.

DNA for the CDR3: TGTGCCAGCAGCCCAAGAAGGGACCGCCTCTCCTACGAGCAGTACTTC. Its protein product is CASSPRRDRLSYEQYF. V usage is TRBV7-3 and J usage is TRBJ2-7; perhaps D is TRBD1 or TRBD2 (5 bases each). Germline values: CDR1 SGHTA, CDR2 FQGTGA. Trimming cost V 5 bases and J 0 bases, with 17 bases left between them. The CDR3 has 16 amino acids.

The genes are TRBV6-2 or TRBV6-3 and TRBJ1-5; TRBD1 might be the D (6 bases). The germline gives CDR1 MNHEY, CDR2 SVGEGT. The CDR3 covers 14 residues. V was clipped by 2 bases and J by 7 bases, with 12 bases between them. CDR3 nucleotides: TGTGCCAGCAGTTACGAGGGGGGAAGCCAGCCCCAGCATTTT. This encodes CASSYEGGSQPQHF.

The chain has TRBV3-1 and TRBJ2-1, with TRBD1 matching over 7 bases. J was trimmed by 7 bases and V by 4 bases; bases with no gene match: 7. Per germline, CDR1 LGHDT and CDR2 YNNKEL (reference sequence). CDR3 length: 14 residues. The CDR3 DNA follows: TGTGCCAGCAGCCCTTACAGGGGTGAGAATGAGCAGTTCTTC. Translation: CASSPYRGENEQFF.

This clonotype was detected ten times or more. The chain carries TRBV4-2 and TRBJ1-2; D remains unclear. Germline CDR1 is LGHNA and CDR2 is YNFKEQ. The V and J ends lost 0 bases and 1 base respectively, with 12 bases between them. The CDR3 extends over 16 amino acids. This chain's CDR3 is CASSQDWAANNYGYTF. Here the CDR3 DNA reads TGTGCCAGCAGCCAAGATTGGGCGGCAAATAACTATGGCTACACCTTC.

This clonotype has only a few counts. The chain has TRBV7-8 and TRBJ2-3; no clear D. The CDR3 is 16 amino acids. V lost 5 bases and J lost 0, with 15 bases in between. Germline loops: CDR1 SGHVS, CDR2 FQNEAQ. DNA for the CDR3: TGTGCCAGCAGCCCGAGCTCCCGGTTTAGCACAGATACGCAGTATTTT. Translating gives CASSPSSRFSTDTQYF.

The V call is TRBV29-1, the J call TRBJ1-2; perhaps TRBD1 as D (5 bases). Germline CDR1 and CDR2: SQVTM and ANQGSEA. The CDR3 sequence is 14 residues long. V lost 6 bases and J 2 bases, leaving 16 bases between the germline ends. DNA of the CDR3: TGCAGCGTCCAAGTCATGGGGCAGAACTATGGCTACACCTTC. Translation gives CSVQVMGQNYGYTF. Together with reference TRBV29-1 and TRBJ1-2, the CDR3 gives the full variable domain: SAVISQKPSRDICQRGTSLTIQCQVDSQVTMMFWYRQQPGQSLTLIATANQGSEATYESGFVIDKFPISRPNLTFSTLTVSNMSPEDSSIYLCSVQVMGQNYGYTFGSGTRLTVV.

The CDR3 loop is CASRGAGGKYEQYF. Here the CDR3 DNA reads TGTGCCAGCAGAGGTGCGGGAGGGAAGTACGAGCAGTACTTC. This sequence joins TRBV12-3 or TRBV12-4 and TRBJ2-7, with TRBD2 matching 9 bases. This CDR3 comprises 14 residues. V trimming: 6 bases; J trimming: 4 bases; junction bases outside the gene matches: 7.

Only a few counts were recorded for this clonotype. This chain links TRBV12-3 or TRBV12-4 with TRBJ2-3; 8 nucleotides agree with TRBD2. The length of the CDR3 is 17 residues. V shed 0 bases and J 0 bases; nucleotides not matched to a gene: 5. The CDR3 DNA reads as TGTGCCAGCAGTTTAGCTAGCGGGGCCCTAAGCACAGATACGCAGTATTTT. It is translated as CASSLASGALSTDTQYF.

This clonotype showed up just a few times. The rearrangement joins TRBV19 to TRBJ1-4, with no clear D. This CDR3 has 13 amino acids. Deletions cut 6 bases from V and 8 bases from J, with 13 bases between. CDR1 is LNHDA and CDR2 is SQIVND in the germline V gene (reference sequence). This CDR3 is CASSDRPREKLFF. CDR3 DNA: TGTGCCAGTAGCGACCGGCCGAGGGAAAAACTGTTTTTT.

With regard to this clonotype: Relative to the germline gene, one junction end is altered; a read error may explain this. The chain carries TRBV3-1 and TRBJ1-1; unclear D gene. This CDR3 contains 13 residues. The germline V gene encodes CDR1 LGHDT and CDR2 YNNKEL (reference sequence). CDR3 nucleotide sequence: TGTGCCACCAGCCAACGCCGTCCCGCGGAAGCTTTCTTT. Its translation: CATSQRRPAEAFF.

The chain combines TRBV7-9 with TRBJ1-5, with no clear D. V lost 5 bases and J 6 bases, leaving 14 bases between the germline ends. CDR3 size: 14 residues. Germline lookup yields CDR1 SEHNR and CDR2 FQNEAQ (reference sequence). The CDR3 here is CASSPIMAAQPQHF. The CDR3 DNA is TGTGCCAGCAGCCCAATCATGGCCGCTCAGCCCCAGCATTTT.

In its sample, this clonotype was seen a few times. The J gene is TRBJ1-6, the V gene TRBV27; a possible D gene is TRBD1 (5 bases). In germline, CDR1 is MNHEY, CDR2 SMNVEV (reference sequence). This CDR3 comprises 14 residues. V was shortened by 2 bases and J by 5 bases, with 7 bases between the two germline ends. The CDR3 region is CASSLGTNNSPLHF. In DNA form, the CDR3 reads TGTGCCAGCAGTTTAGGGACGAATAATTCACCCCTCCACTTT.

V usage is TRBV15 and J usage is TRBJ1-1, with D possibly matching TRBD1 (6 bases). The germline V gene encodes CDR1 LNHNV and CDR2 YYDKDF (reference sequence). The V gene lost 0 bases and the J gene lost 3 bases, with 26 bases spanning the gap. The CDR3 extends over 20 amino acids. The CDR3 is CATSRDSFIYWGGRDTEAFF. The DNA of the CDR3 is TGTGCCACCAGCAGAGATTCCTTTATCTACTGGGGGGGCAGGGACACTGAAGCTTTCTTT.

V is TRBV2 and J is TRBJ1-2, with 8 bases that match TRBD1. V shed 7 bases and J 8 bases; nucleotides not matched to a gene: 18. The CDR3 runs to 16 residues. The germline CDR1 and CDR2 sequences are SNHLY and FYNNEI. The CDR3 region is CASTLKGGQGGGGYTF. In nucleotides, the CDR3 is TGTGCCAGCACCCTGAAAGGAGGACAGGGAGGAGGCGGCTACACCTTC.

The chain couples TRBV20-1 to TRBJ2-1; possible D gene TRBD1, 5 bases. This CDR3 is built from 14 residues. The germline V and J ends were trimmed by 4 bases and 6 bases, with 16 bases remaining between them. The germline V gene has CDR1 DFQATT and CDR2 SNEGSKA (reference sequence). CDR3 loop: CSATNRGASNEQFF. The CDR3 bases are TGCAGTGCTACAAATAGGGGCGCTAGCAATGAGCAGTTCTTC.

The chain links TRBV20-1 to TRBJ2-3; 9 bases are a match to TRBD2. CDR3 length: 16 amino acids. J lost 6 bases, V lost 6 bases, and 16 bases had no gene match. Germline CDR1 reads DFQATT; CDR2 reads SNEGSKA (reference sequence). CDR3 protein: CSAEGTGGGASDTQYF. The DNA for the CDR3 is TGCAGTGCGGAGGGAACCGGCGGGGGGGCATCGGATACGCAGTATTTT.

In this sample, this clonotype turned up many times. The CDR3 is CASRTTSGSVGSEQFF. CDR3 DNA sequence: TGTGCCAGCAGAACGACTAGCGGGAGCGTAGGTAGTGAGCAGTTCTTC. The rearrangement links TRBV12-3 or TRBV12-4 to TRBJ2-1; 12 bases map to TRBD2. This CDR3 contains 16 residues. The trim removed 6 bases at V and 9 bases at J, leaving 12 bases unmatched.

This clonotype appeared a single time. The V gene is TRBV5-1, the J gene TRBJ2-7; 11 bases fit TRBD2. The CDR3 is 16 residues long. The junction had 8 bases not matched to a gene; V was cut back by 0 bases and J by 6 bases. Per germline, CDR1 SGHRS and CDR2 YFSETQ. The CDR3 protein is CASSLGFGTSGTEQYF. CDR3 coding DNA: TGCGCCAGCAGCTTGGGATTTGGGACTAGCGGTACCGAGCAGTACTTC. The full variable domain, its missing parts supplied by reference TRBV5-1 and TRBJ2-7, is KAGVTQTPRYLIKTRGQQVTLSCSPISGHRSVSWYQQTPGQGLQFLFEYFSETQRNKGNFPGRFSGRQFSNSRSEMNVSTLELGDSALYLCASSLGFGTSGTEQYFGPGTRLTVT.

The rearrangement links TRBV24-1 to TRBJ2-3; D may be TRBD1 (6 bases). V lost 2 bases, J lost 2 bases, and 16 bases lay in between. The CDR3 length is 17 residues. CDR1 and CDR2 from the germline V gene are KGHDR and SFDVKD. In DNA, the CDR3 is TGTGCCACCAGTGATTCCAAGGAAGGACAGCTCACAGATACGCAGTATTTT. Amino acids: CATSDSKEGQLTDTQYF.

This clonotype was observed a few times. The chain uses TRBV5-1 and TRBJ2-2, with 8 bases aligning to TRBD1. The CDR3 is 16 residues long. Germline lookup yields CDR1 SGHRS and CDR2 YFSETQ. The V and J ends lost 0 bases and 5 bases, in that order; junction bases with no gene match: 6. The CDR3 reads CASSLGATGETGELFF. The CDR3 nucleotides are TGCGCCAGCAGCTTGGGTGCGACAGGGGAGACCGGGGAGCTGTTTTTT.

J is TRBJ2-7 and V is TRBV25-1, with 8 nucleotides matching TRBD1. V trimming: 5 bases; J trimming: 2 bases; junction bases outside the gene matches: 8. Germline V gene lookup returns CDR1 MGHDK and CDR2 SYGVNS. This CDR3 region has 15 residues. The CDR3, as DNA: TGTGCCAGCAGTCAGGCGGGACAGGTTCCCTACGAGCAGTACTTC. Its translation is CASSQAGQVPYEQYF.